This is a list of T cell receptor beta chains from one sample in a study of CD8+ T cells in alopecia areata. The protocol was immunoSEQ multiplex PCR, while the TCRdb copy is restricted to in-frame clones and leaves out a portion. The sample holds about 180,000 clones, about 72% seen once. The sequencing here drew on CD8+ T cells sorted from blood, taken at week 0. The receptors derive from a human donor with alopecia areata. Both conserved end residues are part of each CDR3. A D gene is named only where the DNA matches it firmly. Some rows have no size entry. The others give once, few or many, or a class for an expanded clone.

v_gene: TRBV30; j_gene: TRBJ1-5; abundance: NA; d_gene: NA; CDR3aa: CAWSPGELGNQPQHF; CDR3nt: TGTGCCTGGAGTCCAGGGGAACTCGGCAATCAGCCCCAGCATTTT
v_gene: TRBV29-1; j_gene: TRBJ1-2; abundance: NA; d_gene: NA; CDR3aa: CSTPRADNYGYTF; CDR3nt: TGCAGCACCCCCAGGGCGGATAACTATGGCTACACCTTC
v_gene: TRBV11-2; j_gene: TRBJ2-7; abundance: NA; d_gene: TRBD1; CDR3aa: CASSLGQGMVYEQYF; CDR3nt: TGTGCCAGCAGCCTGGGACAGGGAATGGTCTACGAGCAGTACTTC
v_gene: TRBV6-1; j_gene: TRBJ2-5; abundance: NA; d_gene: NA; CDR3aa: CACAEGAAQYF; CDR3nt: TGTGCCTGCGCTGAAGGGGCGGCCCAGTACTTC
v_gene: TRBV20-1; j_gene: TRBJ2-7; abundance: NA; d_gene: NA; CDR3aa: CSAHWGLEQYF; CDR3nt: TGCAGTGCCCATTGGGGTTTGGAGCAGTACTTC
v_gene: TRBV29-1; j_gene: TRBJ1-5; abundance: NA; d_gene: NA; CDR3aa: CSVRQHNQPQHF; CDR3nt: TGCAGCGTCCGACAGCACAATCAGCCCCAGCATTTT
v_gene: TRBV7-8; j_gene: TRBJ1-1; abundance: NA; d_gene: NA; CDR3aa: CASSTNTEAFF; CDR3nt: TGTGCCAGCAGCACAAACACTGAAGCTTTCTTT
v_gene: TRBV23-1; j_gene: TRBJ2-3; abundance: few; d_gene: NA; CDR3aa: CASSPRGDLTDTQYF; CDR3nt: TGCGCCAGCAGCCCCAGGGGGGACCTCACAGATACGCAGTATTTT
v_gene: TRBV27; j_gene: TRBJ1-6; abundance: NA; d_gene: NA; CDR3aa: CASRVTAYNSPLHF; CDR3nt: TGTGCCAGCAGGGTGACAGCCTATAATTCACCCCTCCACTTT
v_gene: TRBV6-5; j_gene: TRBJ2-7; abundance: NA; d_gene: NA; CDR3aa: CASMSGGDYEQYF; CDR3nt: TGTGCCAGCATGAGTGGTGGGGACTACGAGCAGTACTTC
v_gene: TRBV11-3; j_gene: TRBJ1-1; abundance: NA; d_gene: NA; CDR3aa: CASSPGLNTEAFF; CDR3nt: TGTGCCAGCAGCCCTGGACTGAACACTGAAGCTTTCTTT
v_gene: TRBV6-6; j_gene: TRBJ2-1; abundance: NA; d_gene: NA; CDR3aa: CASSPGSNEQFF; CDR3nt: TGTGCCAGCAGTCCCGGATCGAATGAGCAGTTCTTC
v_gene: TRBV27; j_gene: TRBJ2-3; abundance: NA; d_gene: TRBD1; CDR3aa: CASTRGQGFTSTDTQYF; CDR3nt: TGTGCCAGCACCCGCGGACAGGGATTTACTAGCACAGATACGCAGTATTTT
v_gene: TRBV7-9; j_gene: TRBJ2-5; abundance: NA; d_gene: NA; CDR3aa: CASSSGRETQYF; CDR3nt: TGTGCCAGCAGCTCAGGAAGAGAGACCCAGTACTTC
v_gene: TRBV5-1; j_gene: TRBJ2-7; abundance: NA; d_gene: NA; CDR3aa: CASSPLTPDEQYF; CDR3nt: TGCGCCAGCAGCCCCTTGACACCCGACGAGCAGTACTTC
v_gene: TRBV7-9; j_gene: TRBJ2-7; abundance: NA; d_gene: TRBD1; CDR3aa: CASSPGTGGF; CDR3nt: TGTGCCAGCAGCCCCGGGACAGGAGGGTTC
v_gene: TRBV27; j_gene: TRBJ1-6; abundance: NA; d_gene: NA; CDR3aa: CASRGPSSYNSPLHF; CDR3nt: TGTGCCAGCAGGGGACCGAGCTCCTATAATTCACCCCTCCACTTT
v_gene: TRBV2; j_gene: TRBJ2-5; abundance: once; d_gene: TRBD1; CDR3aa: CASKRSTGGRRETQYF; CDR3nt: TGTGCCAGCAAACGGAGCACAGGGGGCAGGAGGGAGACCCAGTACTTC
v_gene: TRBV7-9; j_gene: TRBJ1-1; abundance: NA; d_gene: NA; CDR3aa: CASSYEGEGSTEAFF; CDR3nt: TGTGCCAGCAGTTACGAAGGGGAGGGGAGCACTGAAGCTTTCTTT
v_gene: TRBV2; j_gene: TRBJ2-5; abundance: once; d_gene: NA; CDR3aa: CASRDVQETQYF; CDR3nt: TGTGCCAGCCGGGACGTCCAAGAGACCCAGTACTTC
v_gene: TRBV29-1; j_gene: TRBJ2-7; abundance: NA; d_gene: NA; CDR3aa: CSVESGRGSRYEQYF; CDR3nt: TGCAGCGTTGAAAGCGGCAGGGGATCGAGGTACGAGCAGTACTTC
v_gene: TRBV6-5; j_gene: TRBJ1-1; abundance: few; d_gene: NA; CDR3aa: CASSYSETDTEAFF; CDR3nt: TGTGCCAGCAGTTACTCCGAGACAGACACTGAAGCTTTCTTT
v_gene: TRBV29-1; j_gene: TRBJ1-2; abundance: NA; d_gene: NA; CDR3aa: CSVNFRVGYTF; CDR3nt: TGCAGCGTCAACTTCAGGGTGGGTTACACCTTC
v_gene: TRBV7-8; j_gene: TRBJ1-1; abundance: NA; d_gene: TRBD1; CDR3aa: CASSLRGRGTEAFF; CDR3nt: TGTGCCAGCAGCTTGAGGGGGCGGGGGACTGAAGCTTTCTTT
v_gene: TRBV11-1; j_gene: TRBJ2-3; abundance: NA; d_gene: NA; CDR3aa: CASSLAEDTQYF; CDR3nt: TGTGCCAGCAGCTTGGCGGAAGATACGCAGTATTTT
v_gene: TRBV7-9; j_gene: TRBJ1-5; abundance: NA; d_gene: TRBD1; CDR3aa: CASSPRDSPDQPQHF; CDR3nt: TGTGCCAGCAGCCCACGGGACAGCCCCGATCAGCCCCAGCATTTT
v_gene: TRBV6-1; j_gene: TRBJ1-6; abundance: few; d_gene: NA; CDR3aa: CASSEATGILASSPLHF; CDR3nt: TGTGCCAGCAGTGAAGCAACAGGGATCCTTGCTTCTTCACCCCTCCACTTT
v_gene: TRBV2; j_gene: TRBJ2-3; abundance: NA; d_gene: NA; CDR3aa: CASTDRGDTQYF; CDR3nt: TGTGCCAGCACCGACCGGGGAGATACGCAGTATTTT
v_gene: TRBV7-9; j_gene: TRBJ1-2; abundance: NA; d_gene: TRBD1; CDR3aa: CASSPGTANYGYTF; CDR3nt: TGTGCCAGCAGCCCAGGGACAGCTAACTATGGCTACACCTTC
v_gene: TRBV5-1; j_gene: TRBJ1-1; abundance: NA; d_gene: NA; CDR3aa: CASSISPNTEAFF; CDR3nt: TGCGCCAGCAGCATTTCACCGAACACTGAAGCTTTCTTT
v_gene: TRBV13; j_gene: TRBJ2-2; abundance: few; d_gene: NA; CDR3aa: CASSFERTPAGELFF; CDR3nt: TGTGCCAGCAGCTTCGAGCGGACCCCTGCCGGGGAGCTGTTTTTT
v_gene: TRBV5-1; j_gene: TRBJ2-7; abundance: NA; d_gene: NA; CDR3aa: CASSLISGSYEQYF; CDR3nt: TGCGCCAGCAGCTTGATTTCAGGCTCCTACGAGCAGTACTTC
v_gene: TRBV12-5; j_gene: TRBJ1-5; abundance: once; d_gene: TRBD1; CDR3aa: CASGLVPTGGDYSNQPQHF; CDR3nt: TGTGCTAGTGGTTTGGTACCTACAGGGGGGGACTATAGCAATCAGCCCCAGCATTTT
v_gene: TRBV5-6; j_gene: TRBJ1-5; abundance: NA; d_gene: NA; CDR3aa: CASSLYWGSNQPQHF; CDR3nt: TGTGCCAGCAGCTTGTATTGGGGTAGCAATCAGCCCCAGCATTTT
v_gene: TRBV6-1; j_gene: TRBJ2-7; abundance: NA; d_gene: NA; CDR3aa: CASSEVRVLSSYEQYF; CDR3nt: TGTGCCAGCAGTGAAGTAAGGGTTCTTTCCTCCTACGAGCAGTACTTC
v_gene: TRBV29-1; j_gene: TRBJ1-2; abundance: NA; d_gene: NA; CDR3aa: CSVEEGSETNYGYTF; CDR3nt: TGCAGCGTTGAAGAAGGATCTGAGACTAACTATGGCTACACCTTC
v_gene: TRBV27; j_gene: TRBJ2-5; abundance: few; d_gene: TRBD2; CDR3aa: CASSLSGRLPGGTQYF; CDR3nt: TGTGCCAGCAGTTTATCTGGGAGACTCCCGGGGGGGACCCAGTACTTC
v_gene: TRBV27; j_gene: TRBJ2-2; abundance: NA; d_gene: TRBD1; CDR3aa: CASSFISRTGNTGELFF; CDR3nt: TGTGCCAGCAGTTTCATCTCGAGGACAGGGAACACCGGGGAGCTGTTTTTT
v_gene: TRBV27; j_gene: TRBJ1-2; abundance: NA; d_gene: TRBD1; CDR3aa: CASSSDRGWDYGYTF; CDR3nt: TGTGCCAGCAGTTCGGACAGGGGTTGGGACTATGGCTACACCTTC
v_gene: TRBV9; j_gene: TRBJ1-2; abundance: NA; d_gene: TRBD1; CDR3aa: CASSDRVGYTF; CDR3nt: TGTGCCAGCAGTGACAGGGTGGGCTACACCTTC
v_gene: TRBV29-1; j_gene: TRBJ2-7; abundance: NA; d_gene: TRBD1; CDR3aa: CSAQPGDRAYEQYF; CDR3nt: TGCAGCGCCCAACCGGGGGACAGGGCCTACGAGCAGTACTTC
v_gene: TRBV27; j_gene: TRBJ2-7; abundance: NA; d_gene: NA; CDR3aa: CASSYRVAYEQYF; CDR3nt: TGTGCCAGCAGTTACAGGGTTGCCTACGAGCAGTACTTC
v_gene: TRBV5-1; j_gene: TRBJ2-3; abundance: NA; d_gene: NA; CDR3aa: CASSYGPSIQQYF; CDR3nt: TGCGCCAGCAGCTACGGACCGTCCATCCAGCAGTATTTT
v_gene: TRBV27; j_gene: TRBJ2-1; abundance: NA; d_gene: TRBD1; CDR3aa: CASSNTPGGAYNEQFF; CDR3nt: TGTGCCAGCAGCAACACCCCAGGGGGCGCCTACAATGAGCAGTTCTTC
v_gene: TRBV5-1; j_gene: TRBJ2-3; abundance: NA; d_gene: NA; CDR3aa: CASSLAPWGTDTQYF; CDR3nt: TGCGCCAGCAGCTTGGCCCCTTGGGGCACAGATACGCAGTATTTT
v_gene: TRBV6-5; j_gene: TRBJ2-7; abundance: once; d_gene: NA; CDR3aa: CASSSPSGAGNEQYF; CDR3nt: TGTGCCAGCAGTTCACCGTCGGGGGCAGGCAACGAGCAGTACTTC
v_gene: TRBV5-6; j_gene: TRBJ1-4; abundance: few; d_gene: NA; CDR3aa: CASSDHIANEKLFF; CDR3nt: TGTGCCAGCAGCGACCACATAGCTAATGAAAAACTGTTTTTT
v_gene: TRBV6-6; j_gene: TRBJ1-1; abundance: NA; d_gene: NA; CDR3aa: CASSYSPGSTEAFF; CDR3nt: TGTGCCAGCAGTTACTCGCCGGGCAGCACTGAAGCTTTCTTT
v_gene: TRBV7-9; j_gene: TRBJ1-2; abundance: NA; d_gene: NA; CDR3aa: CASSSGRGYGYTF; CDR3nt: TGTGCCAGCAGCTCGGGGCGGGGCTATGGCTACACCTTC
v_gene: TRBV6-1; j_gene: TRBJ1-1; abundance: NA; d_gene: NA; CDR3aa: CASTEGPSHTEAFF; CDR3nt: TGTGCCAGCACTGAAGGGCCATCTCACACTGAAGCTTTCTTT
v_gene: TRBV7-9; j_gene: TRBJ1-4; abundance: few; d_gene: TRBD1; CDR3aa: CASGTGNEKLFF; CDR3nt: TGTGCCAGCGGGACAGGGAATGAAAAACTGTTTTTT
v_gene: TRBV27; j_gene: TRBJ2-6; abundance: NA; d_gene: NA; CDR3aa: CASSSDDSGANVLTF; CDR3nt: TGTGCCAGCAGTTCCGATGACTCTGGGGCCAACGTCCTGACTTTC
v_gene: TRBV30; j_gene: TRBJ2-1; abundance: NA; d_gene: TRBD1; CDR3aa: CAWDRGYNEQFF; CDR3nt: TGTGCCTGGGACAGGGGTTACAATGAGCAGTTCTTC